Following are 15 T cell receptor beta chains from one sample sequenced in a study of blood T cell repertoires in COVID-19. Sequenced by immunoSEQ multiplex PCR; TCRdb stores in-frame clones only, minus some. Of some 290,000 clones detected, nearly 90% appear once; the ten largest clones hold approximately 12%. Specimen: peripheral blood. Every receptor here comes from a woman in her thirties with COVID-19, enrolled during active disease.

V and J are TRBV18 and TRBJ1-5, with a possible D match to TRBD1 (6 bases). The CDR3 contains 18 residues. V gave up 5 bases and J gave up 0 bases, with 20 bases separating them. Germline values: CDR1 KGHSH, CDR2 LQKENI. CDR3: CASSISGTSSYSNQPQHF. The CDR3 DNA follows: TGTGCCAGCTCAATTTCCGGGACATCTTCTTATAGCAATCAGCCCCAGCATTTT.

The chain combines TRBV18 with TRBJ1-1; D remains unclear. This CDR3 is 17 amino acids long. Germline assignment: CDR1 KGHSH and CDR2 LQKENI. V was trimmed by 2 bases and J by 0 bases, leaving 16 bases between them. In nucleotides, the CDR3 is TGTGCCAGCTCACCAGCGGTCGGAACTCTTATGAACACTGAAGCTTTCTTT. Protein product: CASSPAVGTLMNTEAFF. The entire variable domain, with the rest obtained from reference TRBV18 and TRBJ1-1, is as follows: NAGVMQNPRHLVRRRGQEARLRCSPMKGHSHVYWYRQLPEEGLKFMVYLQKENIIDESGMPKERFSAEFPKEGPSILRIQQVVRGDSAAYFCASSPAVGTLMNTEAFFGQGTRLTVV.

This clone has only a few counts. The chain is built from TRBV11-1 and TRBJ2-1; D is ambiguous. CDR1 is SGHAT, CDR2 FQDESV, per germline (reference sequence). This CDR3 has 13 amino acids. V dropped 1 base and J dropped 5 bases, with 6 bases sitting between them. The CDR3 DNA reads TGTGCCAGCAGCTTAGACAGAGACAATGAGCAGTTCTTC. Translating gives CASSLDRDNEQFF. Full variable domain (outside the CDR3, taken from reference TRBV11-1 and TRBJ2-1): EAEVAQSPRYKITEKSQAVAFWCDPISGHATLYWYRQILGQGPELLVQFQDESVVDDSQLPKDRFSAERLKGVDSTLKIQPAELGDSAMYLCASSLDRDNEQFFGPGTRLTVL.

In its sample, this clone was seen once. The genes are TRBV2 and TRBJ2-1; possibly TRBD2 for D (6 bases). This CDR3 is 13 amino acids long. V lost 8 bases, J lost 6 bases, and 14 bases lay in between. Germline CDR1 reads SNHLY; CDR2 reads FYNNEI. The CDR3 DNA reads TGTGCCAGCGGGTGGATCGGGAGCAATGAGCAGTTCTTC. Its translation is CASGWIGSNEQFF.

This clone was observed a handful of times. This chain joins TRBV5-5 and TRBJ2-1; the match to TRBD2 covers 11 bases. V was clipped by 9 bases and J by 7 bases; unmatched bases: 9. This CDR3 has 14 amino acids. CDR1 SGHKS and CDR2 YYEKEE come from the germline V gene (reference sequence). CDR3 coding DNA: TGTGCCACTCAGAAACTAGCGGGGGTTAATGAGCAGTTCTTC. This encodes CATQKLAGVNEQFF.

The V call is TRBV6-5, the J call TRBJ2-1; the D gene is possibly TRBD2 (7 bases). This CDR3 region has 15 residues. Germline V gene sequence: CDR1 MNHEY, CDR2 SVGAGI. Trimming took off 6 bases at V and 0 bases at J, with 12 bases between the two ends. The CDR3 reads CASRWGGGSYNEQFF. CDR3 bases: TGTGCCAGCAGGTGGGGGGGCGGCTCCTACAATGAGCAGTTCTTC.

The chain uses TRBV5-6 and TRBJ2-7, with D unresolved. The ends were cut back, 4 bases at V and 2 bases at J, with 16 bases in the middle. This CDR3 has 15 residues. Germline CDR1 is SGHDT and CDR2 is YYEEEE. Here the CDR3 reads CASSLVTAGPYEQYF. The CDR3 region has the DNA TGTGCCAGCAGCCTAGTCACCGCTGGCCCCTACGAGCAGTACTTC. The full variable domain, its missing parts supplied by reference TRBV5-6 and TRBJ2-7, is DAGVTQSPTHLIKTRGQQVTLRCSPKSGHDTVSWYQQALGQGPQFIFQYYEEEERQRGNFPDRFSGHQFPNYSSELNVNALLLGDSALYLCASSLVTAGPYEQYFGPGTRLTVT.

The chain uses TRBV3-1 (or the pseudogene TRBV3-2) and TRBJ2-1; TRBD2 agrees at 11 bases. The CDR3 spans 14 residues. Trimming at V came to 3 bases and at J to 5 bases, leaving 0 bases not matched to a gene. CDR1 LGHDT and CDR2 YNNKEL come from the germline V gene (reference sequence). The CDR3 loop reads CASSQTSGDNEQFF. The CDR3 DNA follows: TGTGCCAGCAGCCAGACTAGCGGGGACAATGAGCAGTTCTTC.

The chain recombines TRBV7-9 with TRBJ1-2; 7 positions match TRBD1. Germline CDR1 is SEHNR and CDR2 is FQNEAQ (reference sequence). J lost 3 bases, V lost 7 bases, and 5 bases had no gene match. The CDR3 has 13 amino acids. CDR3 DNA sequence: TGTGCCAGCAATTCTGGGACAGACTATGGCTACACCTTC. As protein: CASNSGTDYGYTF.

This chain connects TRBV27 to TRBJ2-1; 7 nucleotides match TRBD1. V dropped 3 bases and J dropped 4; count of bases not matched to a gene: 6. Germline V lookup: CDR1 MNHEY, CDR2 SMNVEV (reference sequence). The CDR3 length is 15 residues. CDR3 nucleotides: TGTGCCAGCAGTTTCATCACAGGGGTGTACAATGAGCAGTTCTTC. Its translation: CASSFITGVYNEQFF.

The gene calls are TRBV7-2 and TRBJ1-5, with D unclear. Germline lookup yields CDR1 SGHTA and CDR2 FQGNSA. This CDR3 is built from 15 residues. The ends were cut back, 2 bases at V and 0 bases at J, with 8 bases in the middle. CDR3 nucleotide sequence: TGTGCCAGCAGCTTAACCTCACATAGCAATCAGCCCCAGCATTTT. It translates to CASSLTSHSNQPQHF.

The chain has TRBV7-9 and TRBJ1-5; 8 bases line up with TRBD1. The CDR3 sequence is 15 residues long. The germline V gene has CDR1 SEHNR and CDR2 FQNEAQ (reference sequence). The V gene end was trimmed by 6 bases and the J gene end by 2 bases; junction bases not matched to a gene: 6. This CDR3 reads CASRPQGDGNQPQHF. In DNA, the CDR3 is TGTGCCAGCAGGCCACAGGGGGATGGCAATCAGCCCCAGCATTTT.

The chain recombines TRBV6-5 with TRBJ2-7; TRBD1 matches 7 bases. CDR3 length equals 13 residues. In germline, CDR1 is MNHEY, CDR2 SVGAGI. The junction had 8 bases not matched to a gene; V was cut back by 6 bases and J by 6 bases. The CDR3 bases are TGTGCCAGCAGCAAGGACAGGTTGTTCGAGCAGTACTTC. Residues: CASSKDRLFEQYF.

V usage is TRBV6-5 and J usage is TRBJ1-1, with a possible D match to TRBD1 (5 bases). V was cut by 3 bases and J by 7 bases, with 15 bases left in between. Germline lookup yields CDR1 MNHEY and CDR2 SVGAGI. The CDR3 spans 14 residues. CDR3 region: CASSYFVFDSEAFF. The CDR3 nucleotides are TGTGCCAGCAGTTATTTTGTATTTGACAGTGAAGCTTTCTTT.

The chain has TRBV7-8 and TRBJ1-4, with unresolved D. CDR3 length: 17 residues. The germline gives CDR1 SGHVS, CDR2 FQNEAQ. Trimming cost V 5 bases and J 0 bases, with 16 bases left between them. This CDR3 is CASSPRSLLATNEKLFF. In DNA form, the CDR3 reads TGTGCCAGCAGCCCCCGGTCCCTCTTAGCAACTAATGAAAAACTGTTTTTT. The full variable domain, with the rest looked up from reference TRBV7-8 and TRBJ1-4, is GAGVSQSPRYKVAKRGQDVALRCDPISGHVSLFWYQQALGQGPEFLTYFQNEAQLDKSGLPSDRFFAERPEGSVSTLKIQRTQQEDSAVYLCASSPRSLLATNEKLFFGSGTQLSVL.